These 27 T cell receptor beta chains were all obtained from the same sample, sequenced in a study of shared clonotypes between healthy human individuals. TCRdb's copy holds only in-frame clones and misses some; the assay was immunoSEQ multiplex PCR. The data hold fewer than 1.4 million clones, with 78% observed a single time. The source material was memory CD4+ T cells from PBMCs. The subset here: CD45RA-negative fraction. The receptors here all came from a man aged 18 to 29 in good health. Some clones in this sample may be carry-over from other donors' samples.

The V gene is TRBV6-1, the J gene TRBJ2-5; tentatively, D is TRBD1 or TRBD2 (6 bases each). Germline values: CDR1 MNHNS, CDR2 SASEGT. CDR3 length equals 18 residues. V gave up 2 bases and J gave up 4 bases, with 23 bases separating them. The DNA of the CDR3 is TGTGCCAGCAGTGAAATATTTGGGGGGCAGGGCATCCGAGAGACCCAGTACTTC. It is translated as CASSEIFGGQGIRETQYF.

On this clone itself: A read error is possible here, since a much larger clone lies one base away. The chain couples TRBV4-2 to TRBJ2-7, with D possibly matching TRBD2 (7 bases). Germline loops: CDR1 LGHNA, CDR2 YNFKEQ. The CDR3 is 15 amino acids. CDR3 sequence reads: CASSQGEGEYAERYF. For the CDR3, the DNA is TGTGCCAGCAGCCAAGGGGAGGGGGAATACGCCGAGCGGTACTTC.

This clone has ten or more counts. This chain connects TRBV11-3 to TRBJ2-2; D possibly corresponds to TRBD2 (7 bases). Trimming took 5 bases from V and 4 from J, leaving 20 bases between them. This CDR3 region has 17 residues. Germline V lookup: CDR1 SGHNT, CDR2 YENEEA. The CDR3 sequence: CASSPDLVGGGTGELFF. The CDR3 nucleotides read TGTGCCAGCAGCCCAGATCTTGTGGGAGGGGGCACCGGGGAGCTGTTTTTT. The variable domain in full, completed from reference TRBV11-3 and TRBJ2-2, reads EAGVVQSPRYKIIEKKQPVAFWCNPISGHNTLYWYLQNLGQGPELLIRYENEEAVDDSQLPKDRFSAERLKGVDSTLKIQPAELGDSAVYLCASSPDLVGGGTGELFFGEGSRLTVL.

The chain carries TRBV6-6 and TRBJ2-7, with 7 bases identical to TRBD1. Losses at the gene ends were 2 bases for V and 1 base for J; bases not matched to a gene: 2. The length of the CDR3 is 14 residues. Germline V gene lookup returns CDR1 MNHNY and CDR2 SVGAGI (reference sequence). The CDR3 loop is CASSYPGQSYEQYF. In DNA, the CDR3 is TGTGCCAGCAGTTACCCGGGACAGTCCTACGAGCAGTACTTC.

The chain's CDR3 is CASSLSSGSWETQYF. The CDR3 DNA reads TGTGCCAGCAGCTTATCTAGCGGGAGCTGGGAGACCCAGTACTTC. The chain links TRBV5-4 to TRBJ2-5; TRBD2 agrees at 10 bases. Germline V gene lookup returns CDR1 SGHNT and CDR2 YYREEE (reference sequence). The CDR3 sequence is 15 residues long. V shed 2 bases, J shed 5 bases, and the junction held 6 bases outside the gene matches. The complete variable domain, with remaining parts taken from reference TRBV5-4 and TRBJ2-5, reads ETGVTQSPTHLIKTRGQQVTLRCSSQSGHNTVSWYQQALGQGPQFIFQYYREEENGRGNFPPRFSGLQFPNYSSELNVNALELDDSALYLCASSLSSGSWETQYFGPGTRLLVL.

The chain combines TRBV13 with TRBJ2-1, with TRBD2 matching over 8 bases. Germline CDR1 PRHDT, CDR2 FYEKMQ (reference sequence). J lost 10 bases, V lost 2 bases, and 7 bases had no gene match. The CDR3 consists of 14 residues. The DNA of the CDR3 is TGTGCCAGCAGCTTATCCGGGACTAGAAACGAGCAGTTCTTC. This sequence encodes CASSLSGTRNEQFF.

This clone was counted only a few times. The V call is TRBV27, the J call TRBJ2-5; TRBD2 might be the D (6 bases). V was shortened by 7 bases and J by 1 base, with 10 bases between the two germline ends. The CDR3 length is 13 residues. CDR1 and CDR2 (germline): MNHEY, SMNVEV (reference sequence). CDR3 in amino acids: CASMGGAQETQYF. The CDR3 DNA is TGTGCCAGCATGGGCGGGGCCCAAGAGACCCAGTACTTC.

The chain uses TRBV11-3 and TRBJ2-5; D is possibly TRBD2 (6 bases). The germline V gene has CDR1 SGHNT and CDR2 YENEEA. The CDR3 totals 14 residues. Trimming removed 5 bases at V and 4 bases at J, with 14 bases between. The CDR3 nucleotides are TGTGCCAGCAGCCCCGGCGGAGGGGCAGAGACCCAGTACTTC. It specifies CASSPGGGAETQYF.

The chain links TRBV28 to TRBJ1-1; D is possibly TRBD1 (6 bases). The length of the CDR3 is 14 residues. Germline loops: CDR1 MDHEN, CDR2 SYDVKM. Trimming removed 6 bases from V and 1 base from J, with 12 bases in between. The CDR3 reads CASRAGARNTEAFF. CDR3 in DNA: TGTGCCAGCAGAGCAGGGGCGAGGAACACTGAAGCTTTCTTT.

The CDR3 region is CASSAQTGRLGNTIYF. In DNA, the CDR3 is TGTGCCAGCAGCGCCCAGACAGGGCGATTAGGAAACACCATATATTTT. V is TRBV9 and J is TRBJ1-3; 7 positions agree with TRBD1. The J segment lost 4 bases and the V segment lost 3 bases, leaving 10 bases of the junction unmatched. The germline gives CDR1 SGDLS, CDR2 YYNGEE. The CDR3 is 16 residues long.

V and J are TRBV2 and TRBJ2-7; D unresolved. Looked up from germline, CDR1 is SNHLY and CDR2 is FYNNEI. This CDR3 region has 13 residues. V was clipped by 4 bases and J by 7 bases, with 14 bases between them. Written as DNA, the CDR3 is TGTGCCAGCAGTGCAACAACCCGTACGGAGCAGTACTTC. Translated: CASSATTRTEQYF. The full variable domain, rest sourced from reference TRBV2 and TRBJ2-7, is EPEVTQTPSHQVTQMGQEVILRCVPISNHLYFYWYRQILGQKVEFLVSFYNNEISEKSEIFDDQFSVERPDGSNFTLKIRSTKLEDSAMYFCASSATTRTEQYFGPGTRLTVT.

This clone was detected only once. The CDR3 is CASSTPSGFSYEQYF. The CDR3, as DNA: TGTGCCAGCAGCACCCCTAGCGGGTTTTCCTACGAGCAGTACTTC. The chain links TRBV7-2 to TRBJ2-7, with 8 bases aligning to TRBD2. The length of the CDR3 is 15 residues. Germline loops: CDR1 SGHTA, CDR2 FQGNSA. The V segment lost 5 bases and the J segment 1 base; nucleotides outside the gene matches: 7.

This chain connects TRBV4-3 to TRBJ2-1; a weak D match, TRBD2 (5 bases). Trimming removed 0 bases at V and 7 bases at J, with 10 bases between. This CDR3 has 14 amino acids. CDR1 and CDR2 from the germline V gene are LGHNA and YSLEER. The CDR3 here is CASSQEPGSNEQFF. CDR3 nucleotides: TGCGCCAGCAGCCAAGAGCCGGGATCAAATGAGCAGTTCTTC.

The chain is built from TRBV5-4 and TRBJ2-7; 8 bases fit TRBD2. This CDR3 has 16 amino acids. V trimming: 0 bases; J trimming: 2 bases; junction bases outside the gene matches: 7. CDR1 is SGHNT, CDR2 YYREEE, per germline (reference sequence). The DNA for the CDR3 is TGTGCCAGCAGCTTGGCCAGCGGGAGTGCCACCTACGAGCAGTACTTC. This translates into CASSLASGSATYEQYF.

The chain is built from TRBV10-3 and TRBJ1-5; no clear D. The CDR3 has 17 amino acids. V gave up 3 bases and J gave up 2 bases, with 17 bases separating them. Germline values: CDR1 ENHRY, CDR2 SYGVKD. CDR3 protein: CAISEHPEVRGNQPQHF. The CDR3 DNA follows: TGTGCCATCAGTGAACACCCTGAGGTTAGAGGCAATCAGCCCCAGCATTTT.

To note about this clone: Within the sample, other DNA sequences also encode this same CDR3. V and J are TRBV5-4 and TRBJ2-3; D gene unclear. V gave up 1 base and J gave up 6 bases, with 6 bases separating them. The CDR3 length is 12 residues. CDR1 and CDR2 (germline): SGHNT, YYREEE (reference sequence). The CDR3 loop reads CASSLYLDTQYF. The DNA for the CDR3 is TGTGCCAGCAGCTTGTATCTCGATACGCAGTATTTT.

This chain uses TRBV5-6 with TRBJ1-5; 9 bases are a match to TRBD1. CDR1 is SGHDT and CDR2 is YYEEEE in the germline V gene. This CDR3 region has 15 residues. The ends lost 4 bases at V and 5 bases at J; junction bases unmatched: 7. Here the CDR3 reads CASSPGQGTDQPQHF. CDR3 DNA sequence: TGTGCCAGCAGCCCGGGACAGGGTACGGATCAGCCCCAGCATTTT.

V and J are TRBV7-2 and TRBJ2-7; D might be TRBD1 (5 bases). The CDR3 has 15 residues. Per the germline V gene, CDR1 is SGHTA and CDR2 is FQGNSA. Trimming stripped 5 bases from V and 2 bases from J, with 16 bases between. Here the CDR3 reads CASSQGVGVAYEQYF. DNA of the CDR3: TGTGCCAGCAGCCAGGGCGTTGGGGTAGCCTACGAGCAGTACTTC.

The chain uses TRBV5-8 and TRBJ2-3; TRBD1 might be the D (6 bases). V lost 9 bases to trimming and J lost 2 bases, with 19 bases between them. Looked up from germline, CDR1 is SGHTS and CDR2 is YDEGEE. The CDR3 runs to 15 residues. The CDR3 protein is CATRTAELNTDTQYF. The CDR3 DNA reads TGTGCCACCCGGACAGCAGAGTTAAACACAGATACGCAGTATTTT. The whole variable domain, remainder taken from reference TRBV5-8 and TRBJ2-3, is EAGVTQSPTHLIKTRGQQATLRCSPISGHTSVYWYQQALGLGLQFLLWYDEGEERNRGNFPPRFSGRQFPNYSSELNVNALELEDSALYLCATRTAELNTDTQYFGPGTRLTVL.

V gene TRBV5-6 combines with J gene TRBJ2-7, with 8 nucleotides matching TRBD2. The trim removed 5 bases at V and 6 bases at J, leaving 7 bases unmatched. CDR3 length equals 13 residues. Per germline, CDR1 SGHDT and CDR2 YYEEEE. CDR3 bases: TGTGCCAGCAGTCCGGGACTAGTTGTCGAGCAGTACTTC. It specifies CASSPGLVVEQYF. Complete variable domain (other parts from reference TRBV5-6 and TRBJ2-7): DAGVTQSPTHLIKTRGQQVTLRCSPKSGHDTVSWYQQALGQGPQFIFQYYEEEERQRGNFPDRFSGHQFPNYSSELNVNALLLGDSALYLCASSPGLVVEQYFGPGTRLTVT.

Regarding this clone: A far bigger clonotype differs at one base, so this is likely a read error. V gene TRBV6-5 combines with J gene TRBJ2-7, with 10 bases matching TRBD2. The CDR3 length is 14 residues. With V trimmed by 8 bases and J by 2 bases, 6 bases remained unmatched. The germline gives CDR1 MNHEY, CDR2 SVGAGI. The CDR3 DNA follows: TGTGCCAGCGCCCTAAGCGGGAGGGCCTACGAGCAGTACTTC. Translating gives CASALSGRAYEQYF.

The rearrangement joins TRBV18 to TRBJ2-7; 11 bases agree with TRBD2. V shed 6 bases and J 3 bases; nucleotides not matched to a gene: 7. CDR1 KGHSH and CDR2 LQKENI come from the germline V gene. The CDR3 has 15 amino acids. CDR3 loop: CASSPTLAGVYEQYF. CDR3 DNA: TGTGCCAGCTCGCCCACACTAGCGGGAGTCTACGAGCAGTACTTC.

The J gene is TRBJ1-2, the V gene TRBV5-1; 10 bases match TRBD1. The CDR3 loop spans 15 amino acids. CDR1 is SGHRS, CDR2 YFSETQ, per germline. V shed 2 bases, J shed 4 bases, and the junction held 5 bases outside the gene matches. CDR3 nucleotide sequence: TGCGCCAGCAGCTTTGACAGGGGGCTTGGCTATGGCTACACCTTC. This translates into CASSFDRGLGYGYTF.

J is TRBJ1-5 and V is TRBV5-5, with D unclear. With 0 bases removed from V and 7 bases from J, the gap between germline ends came to 8 bases. This CDR3 is 13 amino acids long. Germline CDR1 SGHKS, CDR2 YYEKEE (reference sequence). The CDR3 DNA sequence: TGTGCCAGCAGCTTGGATCTTTCCCAGCCCCAGCATTTT. Translating gives CASSLDLSQPQHF.

In regard to this clone: This may be a read error: a much more frequent sequence differs by one nucleotide. Within the sample, other DNA sequences also encode this same CDR3. The chain is built from TRBV30 and TRBJ2-6; D may be TRBD1 (5 bases). The CDR3 sequence is 13 residues long. Germline V CDR1 and CDR2: GTSNPN, SVGIG (reference sequence). The CDR3 sequence: CAWSPGRANVLTF. The CDR3 nucleotides are TGTGCCTGGAGTCCGGGCAGGGCCAACGTTCTGACTTTC.

The genes are TRBV5-8 and TRBJ2-5; possibly TRBD2 for D (6 bases). V lost 4 bases, J lost 0 bases, and 10 bases lay in between. The CDR3 covers 14 residues. The germline gives CDR1 SGHTS, CDR2 YDEGEE. The CDR3 sequence: CASSKRTNQETQYF. The CDR3 DNA reads TGTGCCAGCAGCAAACGGACTAACCAAGAGACCCAGTACTTC.

This clone was detected many times. The chain employs TRBV13 and TRBJ2-7, with unresolved D. The V gene lost 1 base and the J gene lost 3 bases, with 10 bases spanning the gap. CDR3 size: 14 residues. Germline-derived CDR1 and CDR2 are PRHDT and FYEKMQ (reference sequence). In DNA, the CDR3 is TGTGCCAGCAGCTTAGACAAGGGCAACTACGAGCAGTACTTC. Residues: CASSLDKGNYEQYF.